These T cell receptor beta chains were read from a single sample in a study of cytomegalovirus exposure and HLA in healthy donors. Some clones are missing from TCRdb's copy, which holds only in-frame ones; the method was immunoSEQ multiplex PCR. The data hold 60,000 to 70,000 clones, with more than 65% observed a single time. The sample consisted of PBMCs. The source of these receptors is a woman under 40 in good health and CMV-seronegative. CDR3s include the opening cysteine and the closing phenylalanine or tryptophan. The D gene is left open where the match is weak. Size is stated for part of the rows, as once, few or many counts, or as a class when the clone is expanded.

clone size: NA; V gene: TRBV19; J gene: TRBJ2-2; D gene: TRBD2; CDR3 DNA: TGTGCCAGTCGAAACGGACTAGCGGGAGCGGGCGGGGAGCTGTTTTTT; CDR3 protein: CASRNGLAGAGGELFF
clone size: NA; V gene: TRBV11-3; J gene: TRBJ2-1; D gene: NA; CDR3 DNA: TGTGCCAGCAGCTTAGCGGTCGGCTCCTACAATGAGCAGTTCTTC; CDR3 protein: CASSLAVGSYNEQFF
clone size: NA; V gene: TRBV9; J gene: TRBJ2-3; D gene: TRBD2; CDR3 DNA: TGTGCCAGCAGCGTAGGGAGCGGGGGGCGCACAGATACGCAGTATTTT; CDR3 protein: CASSVGSGGRTDTQYF
clone size: few; V gene: TRBV27; J gene: TRBJ1-1; D gene: NA; CDR3 DNA: TGTGCCAGCAGCCGCCAATCGACAGACAGGATCGAAGCTTTCTTT; CDR3 protein: CASSRQSTDRIEAFF
clone size: once; V gene: TRBV7-6; J gene: TRBJ2-7; D gene: NA; CDR3 DNA: TGTGCCAGCAGCTTAGCATCTGCCGGGTACGAGCAGTACTTC; CDR3 protein: CASSLASAGYEQYF
clone size: NA; V gene: TRBV28; J gene: TRBJ2-5; D gene: TRBD1; CDR3 DNA: TGTGCCAGCAGTTCAACAGGGGGCTGGAGCCAAGAGACCCAGTACTTC; CDR3 protein: CASSSTGGWSQETQYF
clone size: once; V gene: TRBV11-2; J gene: TRBJ2-2; D gene: TRBD2; CDR3 DNA: TGTGCCAGCAGCTCCGGACTAGCGGGGCGCACCGGGGAGCTGTTTTTT; CDR3 protein: CASSSGLAGRTGELFF
clone size: NA; V gene: TRBV5-1; J gene: TRBJ1-1; D gene: NA; CDR3 DNA: TGCGCCAGCAGCCTGGGCCTCCAGGTGGCTGAAGCTTTCTTT; CDR3 protein: CASSLGLQVAEAFF
clone size: NA; V gene: TRBV11-2; J gene: TRBJ2-7; D gene: TRBD2; CDR3 DNA: TGTGCCAGCAGCTCGCCGGGACTAGCGGGCTCCTACGAGCAGTACTTC; CDR3 protein: CASSSPGLAGSYEQYF
clone size: few; V gene: TRBV10-3; J gene: TRBJ2-5; D gene: NA; CDR3 DNA: TGTGCCATCAGTGCCAGGGGGGAAGAGACCCAGTACTTC; CDR3 protein: CAISARGEETQYF
clone size: NA; V gene: TRBV19; J gene: TRBJ1-1; D gene: TRBD1; CDR3 DNA: TGTGCCAGTAGTATTAGGGGACAGATGAACACTGAAGCTTTCTTT; CDR3 protein: CASSIRGQMNTEAFF
clone size: NA; V gene: TRBV5-1; J gene: TRBJ2-2; D gene: TRBD2; CDR3 DNA: TGCGCCAGCAGCCCCACGGGGGGTTACACCGGGGAGCTGTTTTTT; CDR3 protein: CASSPTGGYTGELFF
clone size: NA; V gene: TRBV5-1; J gene: TRBJ1-2; D gene: NA; CDR3 DNA: TGCGCCAGCGGAGAAAACTATGGCTACACCTTC; CDR3 protein: CASGENYGYTF
clone size: NA; V gene: TRBV11-2; J gene: TRBJ1-2; D gene: TRBD1; CDR3 DNA: TGTGCCAGCAGCCCGACAGGGAACTATGGCTACACCTTC; CDR3 protein: CASSPTGNYGYTF
clone size: NA; V gene: TRBV27; J gene: TRBJ2-7; D gene: NA; CDR3 DNA: TGTGCCAGCAGTACCCGCCGGACAGACTACGAGCAGTACTTC; CDR3 protein: CASSTRRTDYEQYF
clone size: NA; V gene: TRBV30; J gene: TRBJ1-2; D gene: NA; CDR3 DNA: TGTGCCTGGAGTGCCGGTAACTATGGCTACACCTTC; CDR3 protein: CAWSAGNYGYTF
clone size: NA; V gene: TRBV6-5; J gene: TRBJ2-3; D gene: NA; CDR3 DNA: TGTGCCAGCAGCTCACTCGCTAGCACAGATACGCAGTATTTT; CDR3 protein: CASSSLASTDTQYF
clone size: once; V gene: TRBV5-4; J gene: TRBJ2-5; D gene: TRBD2; CDR3 DNA: TGTGCCAGCAGCCTGGAGCGGGAGGCCGGCCTTGAGACCCAGTACTTC; CDR3 protein: CASSLEREAGLETQYF
clone size: NA; V gene: TRBV10-3; J gene: TRBJ1-2; D gene: TRBD1; CDR3 DNA: TGTGCCATCAAGACGACAGGGGGTATGGACAACTATGGCTACACCTTC; CDR3 protein: CAIKTTGGMDNYGYTF
clone size: NA; V gene: TRBV11-2; J gene: TRBJ1-2; D gene: TRBD1; CDR3 DNA: TGTGCCAGCAGCCTCGGGACAGGGGTTAACTATGGCTACACCTTC; CDR3 protein: CASSLGTGVNYGYTF
clone size: NA; V gene: TRBV19; J gene: TRBJ1-4; D gene: NA; CDR3 DNA: TGTGCCAGTAGTATCCCCGGGTTGACTAATGAAAAACTGTTTTTT; CDR3 protein: CASSIPGLTNEKLFF
clone size: NA; V gene: TRBV19; J gene: TRBJ2-7; D gene: TRBD1; CDR3 DNA: TGTGCCAGTAGTATGACAGGGGGCCGCTACGAGCAGTACTTC; CDR3 protein: CASSMTGGRYEQYF
clone size: NA; V gene: TRBV2; J gene: TRBJ1-1; D gene: TRBD1; CDR3 DNA: TGTGCCAGCAGTGGGGACAGGGGGATAGGAGACACTGAAGCTTTCTTT; CDR3 protein: CASSGDRGIGDTEAFF
clone size: NA; V gene: TRBV29-1; J gene: TRBJ2-7; D gene: TRBD1; CDR3 DNA: TGCAGCGTTAGGGGTGGGGACAGCGAAACTTACGAGCAGTACTTC; CDR3 protein: CSVRGGDSETYEQYF
clone size: NA; V gene: TRBV7-2; J gene: TRBJ2-3; D gene: NA; CDR3 DNA: TGTGCCAGCAGCTTAGGCCTAGCTAGTTCCACAGATACGCAGTATTTT; CDR3 protein: CASSLGLASSTDTQYF
clone size: NA; V gene: TRBV14; J gene: TRBJ2-3; D gene: TRBD2; CDR3 DNA: TGTGCCAGCAGCCTCTTGGGACTAGCGGGCAGCACAGATACGCAGTATTTT; CDR3 protein: CASSLLGLAGSTDTQYF
clone size: NA; V gene: TRBV28; J gene: TRBJ2-3; D gene: NA; CDR3 DNA: TGTGCCAGCAGCAACCACAGGGCTGGGGATACGCAGTATTTT; CDR3 protein: CASSNHRAGDTQYF
clone size: NA; V gene: TRBV18; J gene: TRBJ2-3; D gene: TRBD1; CDR3 DNA: TGTGCCAGCTCACCACCGTCGGGACAGGATACGCAGTATTTT; CDR3 protein: CASSPPSGQDTQYF
clone size: NA; V gene: TRBV19; J gene: TRBJ2-1; D gene: NA; CDR3 DNA: TGTGCCAGTAGTGGCAGGGGTCGAAATGAGCAGTTCTTC; CDR3 protein: CASSGRGRNEQFF
clone size: NA; V gene: TRBV5-6; J gene: TRBJ1-1; D gene: NA; CDR3 DNA: TGTGCCAGCAGCCTGAGGCTGATGAACACTGAAGCTTTCTTT; CDR3 protein: CASSLRLMNTEAFF
clone size: NA; V gene: TRBV10-3; J gene: TRBJ1-1; D gene: NA; CDR3 DNA: TGTGCCATCAGTGAGGAGGTTTGGAACACTGAAGCTTTCTTT; CDR3 protein: CAISEEVWNTEAFF
clone size: NA; V gene: TRBV5-1; J gene: TRBJ2-5; D gene: TRBD1; CDR3 DNA: TGCGCCAGCAGCTCCGGGACAGGGGGGGAAGAGACCCAGTACTTC; CDR3 protein: CASSSGTGGEETQYF
clone size: few; V gene: TRBV7-8; J gene: TRBJ2-1; D gene: TRBD1; CDR3 DNA: TGTGCCAGCAGCTCTACCGGGACAGGGAACCATGAGCAGTTCTTC; CDR3 protein: CASSSTGTGNHEQFF
clone size: NA; V gene: TRBV11-2; J gene: TRBJ2-3; D gene: TRBD2; CDR3 DNA: TGTGCCAGCAGCTCGGGACTAGCGGGCGTCGCAGATACGCAGTATTTT; CDR3 protein: CASSSGLAGVADTQYF
clone size: once; V gene: TRBV6-5; J gene: TRBJ1-2; D gene: NA; CDR3 DNA: TGTGCCAGCAGTTACATTTCAGGGGTTGGCTACACCTTC; CDR3 protein: CASSYISGVGYTF
clone size: once; V gene: TRBV7-9; J gene: TRBJ2-2; D gene: NA; CDR3 DNA: TGTGCCAGCAGCCCTCGGACAAACACCGGGGAGCTGTTTTTT; CDR3 protein: CASSPRTNTGELFF
clone size: NA; V gene: TRBV7-2; J gene: TRBJ2-7; D gene: NA; CDR3 DNA: TGTGCCAGCAGCTTAGCGAGGGCAGTTGGATACTACGAGCAGTACTTC; CDR3 protein: CASSLARAVGYYEQYF